These 23 T cell receptor beta chains originate from one sample sequenced in a study of T cells in Graves' hyperthyroidism and ophthalmopathy. Amplified TCR beta CDR3 regions came from RNA transcripts. The HTBI primer set drove a first-round RT-PCR of the TCR CDR3. Using its own MiXCR run on the multiplex PCR reads, TCRdb lists one record per CDR3 protein. In the table there are approximately 400,000 distinct CDR3 sequences, 15% to 19% of which are singletons. Sequenced sample: blood. Receptor source: a woman between 18 and 29 years old with Graves' hyperthyroidism.

CDR3 residues: CSAPPPWGAGSFMNTEAFF. In DNA, the CDR3 is TGCAGTGCCCCCCCCCCGTGGGGGGCCGGGTCCTTCATGAACACTGAAGCTTTCTTT. V is TRBV20-1 and J is TRBJ1-1; a possible D gene is TRBD1 (6 bases). Germline loops: CDR1 DFQATT, CDR2 SNEGSKA (reference sequence). V lost 6 bases to trimming and J lost 0 bases, with 29 bases between them. The CDR3 loop spans 19 amino acids.

The gene calls are TRBV9 and TRBJ2-2; a weak D match, TRBD2 (5 bases). The V and J ends lost 0 bases and 4 bases respectively, with 13 bases between them. CDR3 size: 16 residues. From germline, CDR1 is SGDLS and CDR2 YYNGEE. For the CDR3, the DNA is TGTGCCAGCAGCGTAGTAGCGTCAGCGTCCACCGGGGAGCTGTTTTTT. Translated, it gives CASSVVASASTGELFF. Full variable domain (rest looked up from reference TRBV9 and TRBJ2-2): DSGVTQTPKHLITATGQRVTLRCSPRSGDLSVYWYQQSLDQGLQFLIQYYNGEERAKGNILERFSAQQFPDLHSELNLSSLELGDSALYFCASSVVASASTGELFFGEGSRLTVL.

The CDR3 region has the DNA TGTGCCAGCAGTTTACGGGGGACGGTATATGAAAAACTGTTTTTT. This gives the protein CASSLRGTVYEKLFF. V gene TRBV12-3 or TRBV12-4 combines with J gene TRBJ1-4, with D maybe TRBD1 (5 bases). The V end was cut by 2 bases, the J end by 6 bases, with 13 bases between. The CDR3 sequence is 15 residues long.

In this sample, this clonotype turned up many times. The chain carries TRBV2 and TRBJ2-2; tentative D call: TRBD2 (6 bases). The CDR3 has 17 amino acids. Germline loops: CDR1 SNHLY, CDR2 FYNNEI. V was cut by 3 bases and J by 3 bases, with 17 bases left in between. This CDR3 is CASSEFSGLLDTGELFF. CDR3 bases: TGTGCCAGCAGTGAGTTTAGCGGTCTGCTCGACACCGGGGAGCTGTTTTTT.

This clonotype appeared a few times. The J gene is TRBJ2-1, the V gene TRBV24-1; 11 bases are shared with TRBD2. V was clipped by 1 base and J by 12 bases; unmatched bases: 7. CDR3 size: 15 residues. Germline CDR1 and CDR2: KGHDR and SFDVKD. CDR3 DNA sequence: TGTGCCACCAGTGATTTTGCTAGCGGGAGGTCCCGGCAGTTCTTC. It specifies CATSDFASGRSRQFF.

This clonotype was seen ten or more times. This chain links TRBV27 with TRBJ2-3; TRBD1 agrees at 9 bases. This CDR3 is 16 amino acids long. V lost 4 bases and J lost 6; bases outside the gene matches: 11. The germline V gene encodes CDR1 MNHEY and CDR2 SMNVEV (reference sequence). The CDR3 DNA reads as TGTGCCAGCAGTTCCCTCCGGGACAGGGAAGGGGATACGCAGTATTTT. Its protein product is CASSSLRDREGDTQYF.

This clonotype was found many times. A junction boundary mismatches the germline segment, possibly from a read error. V is TRBV3-1 and J is TRBJ1-1; possible D gene TRBD1, 5 bases. Looked up from germline, CDR1 is LGHDT and CDR2 is YNNKEL (reference sequence). The CDR3 loop spans 16 amino acids. The CDR3 DNA follows: TGTGCCAGCAGCCAGGCCCCGGGACGGCCGAACGCTGAAGCTTTCTTT. Translated, it gives CASSQAPGRPNAEAFF.

Many counts were recorded for this clonotype. V and J are TRBV10-3 and TRBJ2-2; D may correspond to TRBD1 or TRBD2 (6 bases each). The CDR3 is 15 amino acids. Looked up from germline, CDR1 is ENHRY and CDR2 is SYGVKD. Trimming cost V 3 bases and J 4 bases, with 12 bases left between them. Here the CDR3 DNA reads TGTGCCATCAGTGAAGGAGGGGGAGGCACCGGGGAGCTGTTTTTT. The encoded protein is CAISEGGGGTGELFF.

The rearrangement links TRBV19 to TRBJ1-1; 8 positions match TRBD1. V trimming: 5 bases; J trimming: 4 bases; junction bases outside the gene matches: 6. Germline-derived CDR1 and CDR2 are LNHDA and SQIVND (reference sequence). The CDR3 has 14 residues. CDR3 region: CASSFRGRGTEAFF. The CDR3 coding sequence is TGTGCCAGTAGTTTCAGGGGGCGCGGCACTGAAGCTTTCTTT. Supplemented by reference TRBV19 and TRBJ1-1, the full variable domain reads DGGITQSPKYLFRKEGQNVTLSCEQNLNHDAMYWYRQDPGQGLRLIYYSQIVNDFQKGDIAEGYSVSREKKESFPLTVTSAQKNPTAFYLCASSFRGRGTEAFFGQGTRLTVV.

This clonotype was recorded at least ten times. The rearrangement joins TRBV20-1 to TRBJ2-3; D may be TRBD2 (5 bases). Germline-derived CDR1 and CDR2 are DFQATT and SNEGSKA (reference sequence). This CDR3 is 14 amino acids long. V lost 1 base to trimming and J lost 1 base, with 9 bases between them. The CDR3 reads CSARVSGRTDTQYF. The CDR3 coding sequence is TGCAGTGCTAGAGTAAGCGGTCGCACAGATACGCAGTATTTT.

Remarks on this clonotype: Compared with germline, one end of the junction differs, possibly owing to a read error. The V and J genes are TRBV6-2 or TRBV6-3 and TRBJ1-2, with TRBD1 matching over 7 bases. The germline V gene encodes CDR1 MNHEY and CDR2 SVGEGT. The CDR3 is made up of 15 amino acids. The CDR3 DNA follows: TGTGCCAGCAGGGTTACGGGACAGTTTAACTATGGCTACGCCTTC. This sequence encodes CASRVTGQFNYGYAF.

This clonotype was recorded many times. CDR3 amino acids: CASSGGTSQETQYF. CDR3 nucleotide sequence: TGTGCCAGCAGCGGTGGGACTAGCCAAGAGACCCAGTACTTC. V usage is TRBV11-1 and J usage is TRBJ2-5; TRBD2 aligns across 8 bases. The CDR3 extends over 14 amino acids. From germline, CDR1 is SGHAT and CDR2 FQDESV (reference sequence). With V trimmed by 5 bases and J by 1 base, 3 bases remained unmatched.

Worth noting for this clonotype: A much bigger clone sits one base away, suggesting this may be a read error. The chain recombines TRBV6-2 or TRBV6-3 with TRBJ1-2, with D unclear. This CDR3 is built from 14 residues. In germline, CDR1 is MNHEY, CDR2 SVGEGT. V was pared by 8 bases and J by 5 bases, with 18 bases between. CDR3 sequence: CASGLVQHGYGYTF. In DNA, the CDR3 is TGTGCCAGCGGTTTGGTACAGCATGGGTATGGCTACACCTTC.

This clonotype was observed at least ten times. The chain recombines TRBV7-2 with TRBJ2-7; unclear D gene. The CDR3 runs 13 residues. The V end lost 1 base, the J end lost 6 bases, and 10 bases lay between the germline ends. Germline-derived CDR1 and CDR2 are SGHTA and FQGNSA. The CDR3 bases are TGTGCCAGCAGCTTAGTCCTTGTACCCGAGCAGTACTTC. As protein: CASSLVLVPEQYF.

At least ten counts were recorded for this clonotype. The chain employs TRBV28 and TRBJ2-7, with no clear D. Germline V gives CDR1 MDHEN, CDR2 SYDVKM. With 3 bases removed from V and 3 bases from J, the gap between germline ends came to 9 bases. The CDR3 length is 13 residues. The CDR3: CASSLGGIYEQYF. DNA for the CDR3: TGTGCCAGCAGTTTGGGCGGTATCTACGAGCAGTACTTC.

This clonotype was counted many times. This chain links TRBV20-1 with TRBJ2-7; TRBD2 is a possible D gene (5 bases). The CDR3 runs 11 residues. CDR1 is DFQATT, CDR2 SNEGSKA, per germline (reference sequence). The V and J ends lost 4 bases and 9 bases respectively, with 13 bases between them. CDR3 loop: CSATQRHGQYF. For the CDR3, the DNA is TGCAGTGCTACCCAGCGGCACGGGCAGTACTTC.

This clonotype came up many times. The genes are TRBV6-2 or TRBV6-3 and TRBJ1-1; D might be TRBD1 (6 bases). Trimming cost V 0 bases and J 1 base, with 15 bases left between them. The CDR3 contains 17 residues. Germline assignment: CDR1 MNHEY and CDR2 SVGEGT. CDR3 sequence (DNA): TGTGCCAGCAGTTACTCGACGAGAGGACAGACGAACACTGAAGCTTTCTTT. This gives the protein CASSYSTRGQTNTEAFF.

V is TRBV20-1 and J is TRBJ1-6, with D unclear. The CDR3 totals 17 residues. The V end lost 5 bases, the J end lost 0 bases, and 17 bases lay between the germline ends. Germline values: CDR1 DFQATT, CDR2 SNEGSKA (reference sequence). CDR3 sequence (DNA): TGCAGTGCTGGCCTGGGCGGCCGGAGCTCCTATAATTCACCCCTCCACTTT. Amino acid sequence: CSAGLGGRSSYNSPLHF.

This clonotype has just a few counts. The V gene is TRBV5-4, the J gene TRBJ1-2; 7 bases line up with TRBD1. Trimming at V came to 5 bases and at J to 3 bases, leaving 7 bases not matched to a gene. Germline CDR1 is SGHNT and CDR2 is YYREEE (reference sequence). The length of the CDR3 is 14 residues. CDR3 sequence (DNA): TGTGCCAGCAGTTCCGAGGGGGCGGACTATGGCTACACCTTC. Its protein product is CASSSEGADYGYTF.

This clonotype was seen repeatedly, ten times or more. V is TRBV28 and J is TRBJ2-7; perhaps TRBD2 as D (5 bases). V was trimmed by 3 bases and J by 0 bases, leaving 9 bases between them. The germline gives CDR1 MDHEN, CDR2 SYDVKM. The CDR3 is 14 amino acids. CDR3 DNA: TGTGCCAGCAGTTTCCGGGATTCCTCCTACGAGCAGTACTTC. As protein: CASSFRDSSYEQYF.

This clonotype came up once. The chain recombines TRBV28 with TRBJ2-1; the match to TRBD2 covers 16 bases. This CDR3 comprises 19 residues. Germline V gives CDR1 MDHEN, CDR2 SYDVKM. V was pared by 4 bases and J by 8 bases, with 14 bases of the junction left unmatched. The CDR3 region is CASSSPGLAGGPAFDEQFF. The CDR3 DNA reads TGTGCCAGCAGTTCCCCGGGACTAGCGGGAGGGCCGGCGTTTGATGAGCAGTTCTTC.

V usage is TRBV4-1 and J usage is TRBJ1-2; TRBD1 agrees at 8 bases. The V segment lost 4 bases and the J segment 6 bases; nucleotides outside the gene matches: 10. Germline-derived CDR1 and CDR2 are MGHRA and YSYEKL. The CDR3 consists of 15 residues. CDR3 region: CASSPPGQVLDGYTF. The CDR3 DNA sequence: TGCGCCAGCAGCCCCCCGGGACAGGTCTTGGATGGCTACACCTTC.

This clonotype showed up many times. The rearrangement links TRBV7-2 to TRBJ2-2, with D perhaps given as TRBD1 or TRBD2 (5 bases each). The germline V and J ends were trimmed by 5 bases and 8 bases, with 24 bases remaining between them. CDR3 length: 17 residues. The germline V gene has CDR1 SGHTA and CDR2 FQGNSA. The CDR3 DNA reads as TGTGCCAGCAGCCGAGGGGTGAGGACACAACTCACGGGGGAGCTGTTTTTT. Its translation: CASSRGVRTQLTGELFF.